Following are 3 T cell receptor beta chains from one sample sequenced in a study of blood T cell repertoires in COVID-19. Method: immunoSEQ multiplex PCR; TCRdb's copy keeps in-frame clones and lacks some. This table holds 250,000 to 350,000 clones, more than 65% found once. The sequencing input was peripheral blood. All receptors derive from a person between 65 and 80 years old with COVID-19, enrolled during active disease.

The V call is TRBV14, the J call TRBJ1-4; D remains ambiguous. V was clipped by 4 bases and J by 0 bases, with 21 bases between them. The CDR3 covers 19 residues. CDR1 and CDR2 from the germline V gene are SGHDN and FVKESK. The CDR3, as DNA: TGTGCCAGCAGCCCTAATAAACACACTCGGGTTGCAACTAATGAAAAACTGTTTTTT. Its translation: CASSPNKHTRVATNEKLFF. Using reference TRBV14 and TRBJ1-4 for the parts outside the CDR3, the full variable domain is EAGVTQFPSHSVIEKGQTVTLRCDPISGHDNLYWYRRVMGKEIKFLLHFVKESKQDESGMPNNRFLAERTGGTYSTLKVQPAELEDSGVYFCASSPNKHTRVATNEKLFFGSGTQLSVL.

The V and J genes are TRBV6-1 and TRBJ1-4, with 7 bases lining up with TRBD1. This CDR3 spans 14 amino acids. V was pared by 5 bases and J by 6 bases, with 6 bases of the junction left unmatched. Germline values: CDR1 MNHNS, CDR2 SASEGT. The CDR3 bases are TGTGCCAGCAGTTATAGACAGGGTTATGAAAAACTGTTTTTT. Its translation is CASSYRQGYEKLFF.

V is TRBV4-1 and J is TRBJ2-3; 8 bases are a match to TRBD1. With V trimmed by 4 bases and J by 4 bases, 10 bases remained unmatched. Looked up from germline, CDR1 is MGHRA and CDR2 is YSYEKL. The CDR3 has 16 amino acids. CDR3 amino acids: CASSPGQGSGPDTQYF. The CDR3 DNA is TGCGCCAGCAGCCCCGGACAGGGTTCCGGTCCAGATACGCAGTATTTT.